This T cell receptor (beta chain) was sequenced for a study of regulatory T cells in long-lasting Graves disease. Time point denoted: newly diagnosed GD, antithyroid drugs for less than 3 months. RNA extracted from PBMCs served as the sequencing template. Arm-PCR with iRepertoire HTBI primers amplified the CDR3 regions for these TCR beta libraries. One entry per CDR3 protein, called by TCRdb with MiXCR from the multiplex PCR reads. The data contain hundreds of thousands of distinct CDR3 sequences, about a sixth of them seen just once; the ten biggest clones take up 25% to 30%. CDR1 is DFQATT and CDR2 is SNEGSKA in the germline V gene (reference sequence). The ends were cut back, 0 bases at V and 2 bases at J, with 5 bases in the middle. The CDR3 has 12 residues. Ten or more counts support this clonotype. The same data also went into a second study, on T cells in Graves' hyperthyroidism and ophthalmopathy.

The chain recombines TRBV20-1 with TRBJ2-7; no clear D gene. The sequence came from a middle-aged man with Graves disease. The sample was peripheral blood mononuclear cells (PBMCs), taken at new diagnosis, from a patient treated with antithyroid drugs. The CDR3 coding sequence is TGCAGTGCTAGAGATTACCCCTACGAGCAGTACTTC. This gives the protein CSARDYPYEQYF.